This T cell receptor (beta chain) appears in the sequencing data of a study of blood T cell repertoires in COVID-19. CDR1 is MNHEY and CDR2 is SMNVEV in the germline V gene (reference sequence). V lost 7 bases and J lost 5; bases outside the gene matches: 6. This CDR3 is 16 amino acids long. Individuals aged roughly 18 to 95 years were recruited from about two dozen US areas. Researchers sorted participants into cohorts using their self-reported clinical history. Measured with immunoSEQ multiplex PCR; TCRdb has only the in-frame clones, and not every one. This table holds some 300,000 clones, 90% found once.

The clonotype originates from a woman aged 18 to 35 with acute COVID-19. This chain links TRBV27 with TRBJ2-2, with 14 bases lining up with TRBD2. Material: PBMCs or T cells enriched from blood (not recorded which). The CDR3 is CASTPGLAGVTGELFF. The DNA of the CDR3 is TGTGCCAGCACCCCGGGACTAGCGGGAGTAACCGGGGAGCTGTTTTTT.